This is a list of T cell receptor beta chains from one sample in a study of cytomegalovirus exposure and HLA in healthy donors. The repertoire was sequenced with immunoSEQ multiplex PCR; TCRdb's copy has only in-frame clones and lacks some. The sample includes approximately 160,000 clones, 81% of them seen just once. Sequencing used PBMCs. Every receptor here comes from a man aged 45-65 years in good health and CMV-seropositive. CDR3s include the opening cysteine and the closing phenylalanine or tryptophan. Each record gives: clone size, J gene, V gene, D gene, CDR3 DNA, CDR3 protein. A D gene is named only where the DNA matches it firmly. Clone size appears in some rows only: once, few, many, or a class for an expanded clone.

clone size: NA; J gene: TRBJ1-1; V gene: TRBV10-3; D gene: NA; CDR3 DNA: TGTGCCATCAGTGAGTCGGTGGCGAACACTGAAGCTTTCTTT; CDR3 protein: CAISESVANTEAFF
clone size: NA; J gene: TRBJ1-2; V gene: TRBV15; D gene: NA; CDR3 DNA: TGTGCCACCAGCAGAGATAGCGGCAGCTCTTCTAACTATGGCTACACCTTC; CDR3 protein: CATSRDSGSSSNYGYTF
clone size: NA; J gene: TRBJ2-3; V gene: TRBV2; D gene: TRBD2; CDR3 DNA: TGTGCCAGCAGTCCTGCGGGGGGCACAGATACGCAGTATTTT; CDR3 protein: CASSPAGGTDTQYF
clone size: NA; J gene: TRBJ2-5; V gene: TRBV30; D gene: NA; CDR3 DNA: TGTGCCTGGAGACCTCAGGGAAGGTTAGAGACCCAGTACTTC; CDR3 protein: CAWRPQGRLETQYF
clone size: NA; J gene: TRBJ2-7; V gene: TRBV9; D gene: NA; CDR3 DNA: TGTGCCAGCAGCCGCCTTGGCGGGGCCTACGAGCAGTACTTC; CDR3 protein: CASSRLGGAYEQYF
clone size: NA; J gene: TRBJ1-4; V gene: TRBV7-2; D gene: NA; CDR3 DNA: TGTGCCAGCAGCTTAGGCGGCAGCGGTCCTGGAAAACTGTTTTTT; CDR3 protein: CASSLGGSGPGKLFF
clone size: NA; J gene: TRBJ2-7; V gene: TRBV28; D gene: NA; CDR3 DNA: TGTGCCAGCAGGCGTACAGCGGTCGGCGAGCAGTACTTC; CDR3 protein: CASRRTAVGEQYF
clone size: NA; J gene: TRBJ2-3; V gene: TRBV19; D gene: TRBD2; CDR3 DNA: TGTGCCAGTAGTATCACTAGCGGACGCACAGATACGCAGTATTTT; CDR3 protein: CASSITSGRTDTQYF
clone size: NA; J gene: TRBJ1-2; V gene: TRBV6-1; D gene: NA; CDR3 DNA: TGTGCCAGCGAGGCGAACTATGGCTACACCTTC; CDR3 protein: CASEANYGYTF
clone size: NA; J gene: TRBJ2-2; V gene: TRBV28; D gene: NA; CDR3 DNA: TGTGCCAGCAGTTTTTCCCACAGGATTCGCCGGGAGCTGTTTTTT; CDR3 protein: CASSFSHRIRRELFF
clone size: NA; J gene: TRBJ2-7; V gene: TRBV11-2; D gene: NA; CDR3 DNA: TGTGCCAGCAGCTTAGTGTCCACCAGCTCCTACGAGCAGTACTTC; CDR3 protein: CASSLVSTSSYEQYF
clone size: NA; J gene: TRBJ2-3; V gene: TRBV19; D gene: NA; CDR3 DNA: TGTGCCAGTAGTATGAGAGGGGCACTAGCTCCCTACACAGATACGCAGTATTTT; CDR3 protein: CASSMRGALAPYTDTQYF
clone size: NA; J gene: TRBJ2-7; V gene: TRBV4-2; D gene: NA; CDR3 DNA: TGTGCCAGCAGCCAAGCGGCGAGACAAACCTACGAGCAGTACTTC; CDR3 protein: CASSQAARQTYEQYF
clone size: NA; J gene: TRBJ2-2; V gene: TRBV2; D gene: TRBD1; CDR3 DNA: TGTGCCAGCTTCCGGACAGGGAGCACCGGGGAGCTGTTTTTT; CDR3 protein: CASFRTGSTGELFF
clone size: NA; J gene: TRBJ2-2; V gene: TRBV11-1; D gene: NA; CDR3 DNA: TGTGCCAGCAGCTTAAGAGCTCTCAGGACCGGGGAGCTGTTTTTT; CDR3 protein: CASSLRALRTGELFF
clone size: NA; J gene: TRBJ1-5; V gene: TRBV19; D gene: NA; CDR3 DNA: TGTGCCAGTCTAGGGGGTGGCCATCAGCCCCAGCATTTT; CDR3 protein: CASLGGGHQPQHF
clone size: NA; J gene: TRBJ2-5; V gene: TRBV30; D gene: TRBD1; CDR3 DNA: TGTGCCTGGAGTGTCGGACAGGGGGCGAGGGAGACCCAGTACTTC; CDR3 protein: CAWSVGQGARETQYF
clone size: NA; J gene: TRBJ1-2; V gene: TRBV29-1; D gene: TRBD1; CDR3 DNA: TGCAGCGTTGAAGATGGGCAGGGGGCATTCGGTGGCTACACCTTC; CDR3 protein: CSVEDGQGAFGGYTF
clone size: NA; J gene: TRBJ2-5; V gene: TRBV2; D gene: TRBD2; CDR3 DNA: TGTGCCAGCAGTTCGGGACTAGCGGGAGTAGAGACCCAGTACTTC; CDR3 protein: CASSSGLAGVETQYF
clone size: once; J gene: TRBJ2-7; V gene: TRBV4-3; D gene: NA; CDR3 DNA: TGCGCCAACCGAGACTACTACGAGCAGTACTTC; CDR3 protein: CANRDYYEQYF
clone size: NA; J gene: TRBJ2-5; V gene: TRBV11-3; D gene: NA; CDR3 DNA: TGTGCCAGCAGCTCCAGGGTTTCTGAGACCCAGTACTTC; CDR3 protein: CASSSRVSETQYF
clone size: NA; J gene: TRBJ2-4; V gene: TRBV7-8; D gene: NA; CDR3 DNA: TGTGCCAGCAGCTTAGCGGGCAGAGTAGCCAAAAACATTCAGTACTTC; CDR3 protein: CASSLAGRVAKNIQYF
clone size: NA; J gene: TRBJ2-1; V gene: TRBV29-1; D gene: TRBD2; CDR3 DNA: TGCAGCGTCCTAGCGGGAGAAAACAATGAGCAGTTCTTC; CDR3 protein: CSVLAGENNEQFF
clone size: NA; J gene: TRBJ1-5; V gene: TRBV2; D gene: NA; CDR3 DNA: TGTGCCAGCACAGGGTTCCCCAATCAGCCCCAGCATTTT; CDR3 protein: CASTGFPNQPQHF
clone size: NA; J gene: TRBJ1-6; V gene: TRBV4-1; D gene: TRBD1; CDR3 DNA: TGCGCCAGCAGCCAACCCAGGGGGAGAGGATCACCCCTCCACTTT; CDR3 protein: CASSQPRGRGSPLHF
clone size: NA; J gene: TRBJ1-1; V gene: TRBV19; D gene: NA; CDR3 DNA: TGTGCCAGTAGTATCGGTGCTGATGAAGCTTTCTTT; CDR3 protein: CASSIGADEAFF
clone size: NA; J gene: TRBJ2-7; V gene: TRBV5-8; D gene: NA; CDR3 DNA: TGTGCCAGCAGCGGGGGCCGGGACCGAAGCTCCTACGAGCAGTACTTC; CDR3 protein: CASSGGRDRSSYEQYF
clone size: NA; J gene: TRBJ1-3; V gene: TRBV19; D gene: NA; CDR3 DNA: TGTGCCAGTAGGACTACAGGGTCCCCGGGAAACACCATATATTTT; CDR3 protein: CASRTTGSPGNTIYF
clone size: NA; J gene: TRBJ2-5; V gene: TRBV19; D gene: NA; CDR3 DNA: TGTGCCAGTAGTATAGACGGCAGGGATGAGACCCAGTACTTC; CDR3 protein: CASSIDGRDETQYF
clone size: NA; J gene: TRBJ2-5; V gene: TRBV28; D gene: TRBD2; CDR3 DNA: TGTGCCAGCATCCGGGGGGGGCAAGAGACCCAGTACTTC; CDR3 protein: CASIRGGQETQYF
clone size: NA; J gene: TRBJ2-7; V gene: TRBV5-1; D gene: NA; CDR3 DNA: TGCGCCAGCAGCCCCCGCACTCCCGCTTGGAGCTCCTACGAGCAGTACTTC; CDR3 protein: CASSPRTPAWSSYEQYF
clone size: few; J gene: TRBJ1-2; V gene: TRBV6-5; D gene: NA; CDR3 DNA: TGTGCCAGCACCCGTCGGAGGGACTATGGCTACACCTTC; CDR3 protein: CASTRRRDYGYTF
clone size: NA; J gene: TRBJ2-2; V gene: TRBV2; D gene: NA; CDR3 DNA: TGTGCCAGCTCCCGGTTAAGAGGGATCGGGGAGCTGTTTTTT; CDR3 protein: CASSRLRGIGELFF
clone size: NA; J gene: TRBJ2-7; V gene: TRBV7-6; D gene: TRBD1; CDR3 DNA: TGTGCCAGCAGCCCGGGACAGAACTACGAGCAGTACTTC; CDR3 protein: CASSPGQNYEQYF
clone size: NA; J gene: TRBJ2-5; V gene: TRBV2; D gene: NA; CDR3 DNA: TGTGCCAGCAGTGAAGGGAGCCGGGAGACCCAGTACTTC; CDR3 protein: CASSEGSRETQYF
clone size: NA; J gene: TRBJ2-7; V gene: TRBV4-1; D gene: TRBD1; CDR3 DNA: TGCGCCAGCAGCCGATCCGGGACAGGGGGATCCGAGCAGTACTTC; CDR3 protein: CASSRSGTGGSEQYF
clone size: NA; J gene: TRBJ2-6; V gene: TRBV2; D gene: NA; CDR3 DNA: TGTGCCAGCAGCAGGGGCCGCACTGGGGCCAACGTCCTGACTTTC; CDR3 protein: CASSRGRTGANVLTF
clone size: NA; J gene: TRBJ1-2; V gene: TRBV7-9; D gene: TRBD1; CDR3 DNA: TGTGCCAGCAGCTTAGGAGGGGGGACAGGGGGCTATGGCTACACCTTC; CDR3 protein: CASSLGGGTGGYGYTF
clone size: NA; J gene: TRBJ1-1; V gene: TRBV5-1; D gene: TRBD1; CDR3 DNA: TGCGCCAGCAGCTTGGCAGGGGGCTCGATGAACACTGAAGCTTTCTTT; CDR3 protein: CASSLAGGSMNTEAFF
clone size: NA; J gene: TRBJ2-1; V gene: TRBV10-3; D gene: NA; CDR3 DNA: TGTGCCATCGCTACACGGACGGGAAGCTCCTACAATGAGCAGTTCTTC; CDR3 protein: CAIATRTGSSYNEQFF
clone size: NA; J gene: TRBJ1-2; V gene: TRBV18; D gene: TRBD1; CDR3 DNA: TGTGCCAGCTCACCCGACAGGGCTAACTATGGCTACACCTTC; CDR3 protein: CASSPDRANYGYTF
clone size: NA; J gene: TRBJ2-1; V gene: TRBV28; D gene: NA; CDR3 DNA: TGTGCCAGCATCTCGACAAATGAGCAGTTCTTC; CDR3 protein: CASISTNEQFF
clone size: NA; J gene: TRBJ2-3; V gene: TRBV7-2; D gene: TRBD2; CDR3 DNA: TGTGCCAGCAGGATTAGCGGGACGACAGATACGCAGTATTTT; CDR3 protein: CASRISGTTDTQYF
clone size: NA; J gene: TRBJ2-4; V gene: TRBV2; D gene: NA; CDR3 DNA: TGTGCCAGTGGAGCGGTCCTAGCCAAAAACATTCAGTACTTC; CDR3 protein: CASGAVLAKNIQYF
clone size: NA; J gene: TRBJ1-1; V gene: TRBV15; D gene: TRBD1; CDR3 DNA: TGTGCCACCAGCGGCGGACAGGGCGGTGCCACTGAAGCTTTCTTT; CDR3 protein: CATSGGQGGATEAFF
clone size: NA; J gene: TRBJ2-1; V gene: TRBV9; D gene: TRBD1; CDR3 DNA: TGTGCCAGCAGCGCCCGGGACAGAAACAATGAGCAGTTCTTC; CDR3 protein: CASSARDRNNEQFF
clone size: NA; J gene: TRBJ1-4; V gene: TRBV28; D gene: NA; CDR3 DNA: TGTGCCAGCAGTTTCCCGGACAGCCGTAATGAAAAACTGTTTTTT; CDR3 protein: CASSFPDSRNEKLFF
clone size: once; J gene: TRBJ2-7; V gene: TRBV7-3; D gene: TRBD1; CDR3 DNA: TGTGCCAGCAGCCCTGACAGGGCCCCCCTTATCTACGAGCAGTACTTC; CDR3 protein: CASSPDRAPLIYEQYF
clone size: NA; J gene: TRBJ1-4; V gene: TRBV30; D gene: NA; CDR3 DNA: TGTGCCTGGAGCCGGGGGTCAGCTAATGAAAAACTGTTTTTT; CDR3 protein: CAWSRGSANEKLFF
clone size: NA; J gene: TRBJ1-3; V gene: TRBV6-5; D gene: TRBD1; CDR3 DNA: TGTGCCAGCAGGAGACAGGGTTTAACTGGAAACACCATATATTTT; CDR3 protein: CASRRQGLTGNTIYF
clone size: NA; J gene: TRBJ2-3; V gene: TRBV7-3; D gene: NA; CDR3 DNA: TGTGCCAGCAGCTTATTGGCGGGACTTACAGATACGCAGTATTTT; CDR3 protein: CASSLLAGLTDTQYF
clone size: NA; J gene: TRBJ1-2; V gene: TRBV19; D gene: NA; CDR3 DNA: TGTGCCAGTAGTACCCGCTATGGCTACACCTTC; CDR3 protein: CASSTRYGYTF
clone size: NA; J gene: TRBJ2-6; V gene: TRBV28; D gene: TRBD2; CDR3 DNA: TGTGCCAGCAGGCCCGCACGGGGACTAGCGCCTTCTGGGGCCAACGTCCTGACTTTC; CDR3 protein: CASRPARGLAPSGANVLTF